Shown below are 22 T cell receptor beta chains from a single sample sequenced in a study of blood T cells in healthy people across ages. A J-beta primer mix and a sample-barcoded 5' primer were used in a second PCR of roughly 6 to 12 cycles. Via MiXCR, TCRdb re-called the 5' RACE reads, giving one row per CDR3 protein. Of roughly 500,000 distinct CDR3 sequences detected, 27% appear once; the ten largest clones hold around a sixth. Sequencing was carried out using blood. The receptors shown here come from a woman in her sixties or seventies in good health.

The chain couples TRBV7-2 to TRBJ2-1; D perhaps matches TRBD2 (6 bases). The V end lost 5 bases, the J end lost 5 bases, and 16 bases lay between the germline ends. This CDR3 spans 15 amino acids. Germline CDR1 is SGHTA and CDR2 is FQGNSA. CDR3 in amino acids: CASSVDRTTNNEQFF. The DNA for the CDR3 is TGTGCCAGCAGCGTGGATCGGACTACGAACAATGAGCAGTTCTTC.

This clonotype was observed a handful of times. The V call is TRBV20-1, the J call TRBJ2-5, with a possible D match to TRBD2 (5 bases). Germline CDR1 DFQATT, CDR2 SNEGSKA (reference sequence). Trimming removed 1 base at V and 5 bases at J, with 11 bases between. The CDR3 is 13 amino acids. In DNA form, the CDR3 reads TGCAGTGCTAGAGGACCTAGCAAGGAGACCCAGTACTTC. This sequence encodes CSARGPSKETQYF.

This clonotype came up once. This chain uses TRBV29-1 with TRBJ1-1; possibly TRBD1 for D (5 bases). Per germline, CDR1 SQVTM and CDR2 ANQGSEA. The CDR3 spans 14 residues. Trimming left V 6 bases short and J 5 bases short, with 19 bases between. Here the CDR3 DNA reads TGCAGCGTCCGAAAGGGGATACACCGGACTGAAGCTTTCTTT. This codes for CSVRKGIHRTEAFF.

In this sample, this clonotype turned up many times. The rearrangement uses TRBV20-1 and TRBJ1-2; no definite D call. CDR1 and CDR2 (germline): DFQATT, SNEGSKA (reference sequence). The CDR3 is 12 amino acids. V lost 5 bases and J 9 bases, leaving 16 bases between the germline ends. The CDR3 spells CSADISGSSYTF. The DNA of the CDR3 is TGCAGTGCTGATATCAGCGGGAGCAGCTACACCTTC.

The chain recombines TRBV5-1 with TRBJ2-3, with TRBD1 as a possible D gene (6 bases). The CDR3 totals 14 residues. Germline V lookup: CDR1 SGHRS, CDR2 YFSETQ. Trimming stripped 5 bases from V and 7 bases from J, with 17 bases between. The CDR3: CASSWGTDRNTQYF. The CDR3 DNA reads as TGCGCCAGCAGTTGGGGGACGGACAGAAATACGCAGTATTTT.

A remark on this clonotype: The junction and the germline gene differ at one end; a read error may be behind it. This chain joins TRBV6-2 or TRBV6-3 and TRBJ1-2; 8 bases map to TRBD1. The length of the CDR3 is 13 residues. Looked up from germline, CDR1 is MNHEY and CDR2 is SVGEGT. CDR3 nucleotides: TGTGCCAGCAGACTCGACAGGGGCTATGGCCACACCTTC. The encoded protein is CASRLDRGYGHTF.

This clonotype appeared a few times. The chain joins TRBV20-1 to TRBJ2-5; D call uncertain. Trimming left V 2 bases short and J 5 bases short, with 12 bases between. Germline CDR1 and CDR2: DFQATT and SNEGSKA (reference sequence). The CDR3 totals 13 residues. CDR3 protein: CSARNPSEETQYF. Here the CDR3 DNA reads TGCAGTGCTAGAAACCCCTCCGAGGAGACCCAGTACTTC.

V and J are TRBV12-3 or TRBV12-4 and TRBJ1-4; TRBD1 aligns across 7 bases. V dropped 5 bases and J dropped 6; count of bases not matched to a gene: 6. The CDR3 has 14 residues. CDR3 in amino acids: CASSPDREDEKLFF. The CDR3 region has the DNA TGTGCCAGCAGTCCCGACAGGGAAGATGAAAAACTGTTTTTT.

This clonotype was seen only a few times. V and J are TRBV18 and TRBJ1-2, with D possibly being TRBD1 (5 bases). Germline V gives CDR1 KGHSH, CDR2 LQKENI. The ends were cut back, 5 bases at V and 0 bases at J, with 13 bases in the middle. This CDR3 comprises 15 residues. The CDR3 is CASSGTDRSNYGYTF. The CDR3 region has the DNA TGTGCCAGCTCAGGGACTGACCGTTCTAACTATGGCTACACCTTC.

This clonotype was detected a few times. The chain joins TRBV11-2 to TRBJ2-4; D remains ambiguous. From germline, CDR1 is SGHAT and CDR2 FQNNGV. CDR3 length: 14 amino acids. Trimming cost V 4 bases and J 0 bases, with 7 bases left between them. The CDR3 here is CASSSTVAKNIQYF. CDR3 coding DNA: TGTGCCAGCAGCTCAACAGTAGCCAAAAACATTCAGTACTTC.

The table lists this clonotype with many counts. The CDR3: CSAHKKETQYF. Here the CDR3 DNA reads TGCAGTGCTCATAAGAAAGAGACCCAGTACTTC. The chain combines TRBV20-1 with TRBJ2-5; D is unresolved. Trimming took 5 bases from V and 3 from J, leaving 7 bases between them. The CDR3 totals 11 residues. The V gene's germline CDR1 is DFQATT and CDR2 SNEGSKA (reference sequence).

The chain recombines TRBV15 with TRBJ2-6; a weak D match, TRBD1 (6 bases). V was trimmed by 6 bases and J by 4 bases, leaving 10 bases between them. Germline CDR1 is LNHNV and CDR2 is YYDKDF (reference sequence). The CDR3 has 14 residues. CDR3 DNA sequence: TGTGCCACCAGACAGGGAATAGGGGCCAACGTCCTGACTTTC. Amino acid sequence: CATRQGIGANVLTF.

On this clonotype: A read error may account for a junction end that differs from germline. This chain uses TRBV6-2 or TRBV6-3 with TRBJ2-1, with 10 nucleotides matching TRBD1. This CDR3 is 14 amino acids long. Per the germline V gene, CDR1 is MNHEY and CDR2 is SVGEGT. DNA of the CDR3: TGTGCCAGCAGTGACCCGGGACAGGGGACCCAACGGTACTTC. Its protein product is CASSDPGQGTQRYF.

The rearrangement links TRBV20-1 to TRBJ1-5; tentatively, D is TRBD1 (5 bases). Looked up from germline, CDR1 is DFQATT and CDR2 is SNEGSKA (reference sequence). Trimming pared 6 bases from V and 3 bases from J, leaving 15 bases between. CDR3 length: 14 residues. The CDR3 nucleotides are TGCAGTGCAGGTTCGGGACGCAACAATCAGCCCCAGCATTTT. This codes for CSAGSGRNNQPQHF.

The chain links TRBV7-9 to TRBJ1-2; the D gene is possibly TRBD1 (5 bases). CDR1 and CDR2 (germline): SEHNR, FQNEAQ (reference sequence). This CDR3 is 15 amino acids long. The ends were cut back, 4 bases at V and 8 bases at J, with 20 bases in the middle. CDR3 amino acids: CASSSGQAFPKGYTF. CDR3 bases: TGTGCCAGCAGCTCCGGACAAGCATTCCCCAAAGGCTACACCTTC.

This chain joins TRBV7-2 and TRBJ2-5; D is possibly TRBD2 (5 bases). This CDR3 has 15 amino acids. In germline, CDR1 is SGHTA, CDR2 FQGNSA. Trimming removed 3 bases at V and 5 bases at J, with 16 bases between. The CDR3 region has the DNA TGTGCCAGCAGCTTCCAGATCTCCTCGGGGGAGACCCAGTACTTC. It is translated as CASSFQISSGETQYF.

This clonotype was observed a few times. V gene TRBV12-3 or TRBV12-4 combines with J gene TRBJ2-1; D might be TRBD2 (6 bases). CDR3 size: 16 residues. Trimming stripped 5 bases from V and 7 bases from J, with 21 bases between. CDR3 amino acids: CASSILTSLKRNEQFF. CDR3 sequence (DNA): TGTGCCAGCAGTATTCTGACTAGTCTCAAGAGGAATGAGCAGTTCTTC.

V and J are TRBV20-1 and TRBJ1-4, with a weak D call TRBD1 (6 bases). In germline, CDR1 is DFQATT, CDR2 SNEGSKA (reference sequence). The CDR3 sequence is 13 residues long. V dropped 3 bases and J dropped 6 bases, with 11 bases sitting between them. The CDR3 sequence: CSASRRGYEKLFF. For the CDR3, the DNA is TGCAGTGCTAGCCGCAGGGGCTATGAAAAACTGTTTTTT.

This chain uses TRBV30 with TRBJ1-2; 7 nucleotides align to TRBD1. The ends lost 2 bases at V and 4 bases at J; junction bases unmatched: 10. From germline, CDR1 is GTSNPN and CDR2 SVGIG (reference sequence). The CDR3 is 15 residues long. The CDR3 coding sequence is TGTGCCTGGAGTCGAGGGGGCCCAACCGGCTATGGCTACACCTTC. Its protein product is CAWSRGGPTGYGYTF.

This clonotype is a singleton in its sample. J is TRBJ2-7 and V is TRBV7-9, with D uncertain. This CDR3 contains 12 residues. The germline CDR1 and CDR2 sequences are SEHNR and FQNEAQ (reference sequence). Trimming shortened V by 3 bases and J by 7 bases, and 10 bases separated the two germline ends. CDR3 region: CASSFHGEEQYF. The CDR3 DNA reads as TGTGCCAGCAGCTTCCACGGAGAGGAGCAGTACTTC.

The chain recombines TRBV29-1 with TRBJ2-2, with TRBD1 identical over 7 bases. Looked up from germline, CDR1 is SQVTM and CDR2 is ANQGSEA. This CDR3 has 14 residues. The V and J ends lost 7 bases and 7 bases, in that order; junction bases with no gene match: 12. The CDR3 nucleotides read TGCAGCGAACCGGGACAGCCCCTAAGCGGGGAGCTGTTTTTT. Translating it yields CSEPGQPLSGELFF.

This sequence joins TRBV20-1 and TRBJ2-1; D possibly corresponds to TRBD1 (5 bases). In germline, CDR1 is DFQATT, CDR2 SNEGSKA (reference sequence). The CDR3 runs to 15 residues. Trimming cost V 2 bases and J 4 bases, with 15 bases left between them. CDR3 protein: CSARNPLAGYNEQFF. Written as DNA, the CDR3 is TGCAGTGCTAGAAACCCTTTAGCAGGGTACAATGAGCAGTTCTTC.